These 25 T cell receptor beta chains were all obtained from the same sample, sequenced in a study of blood T cell repertoires in COVID-19 (dated by TCRdb to the early 2020s). The library was prepared using the immunoSEQ multiplex PCR assay. TCRdb stores this immuneACCESS table with in-frame sequences only. Part of the clones is absent; in the studies checked, under half of the shortfall reflects unresolved V genes, and no reason is known for the rest. The sample data list about 73,000 clones, and over 65% of these were observed just once. 4% to 5% of the sample comes from the top ten. The specimen was peripheral blood. The origin of the receptors is a woman aged 55-69 years with acute or convalescent COVID-19.

The V gene is TRBV2, the J gene TRBJ1-2, with D maybe TRBD1 (6 bases). Germline V gene data show CDR1 as SNHLY and CDR2 as FYNNEI. Trimming took 5 bases from V and 6 from J, leaving 13 bases between them. The CDR3 runs to 13 residues. CDR3 DNA sequence: TGTGCCAGCAGTCGGGACACCGTGGATGGCTACACCTTC. It specifies CASSRDTVDGYTF.

Here the CDR3 DNA reads TGTGCCATCAGTGAGTTTATGACAGAAGGTAATTCACCCCTCCACTTT. Translation: CAISEFMTEGNSPLHF. V and J are TRBV10-3 and TRBJ1-6, with D maybe TRBD1 (5 bases). CDR1 and CDR2 from the germline V gene are ENHRY and SYGVKD. This CDR3 is built from 16 residues. Deletions cut 1 base from V and 6 bases from J, with 13 bases between.

The rearrangement joins TRBV6-5 to TRBJ2-7; TRBD2 agrees at 11 bases. Germline assignment: CDR1 MNHEY and CDR2 SVGAGI. This CDR3 region has 15 residues. V shed 2 bases and J 3 bases; nucleotides not matched to a gene: 3. The CDR3 here is CASSYATSGNYEQYF. The CDR3 nucleotides read TGTGCCAGCAGTTACGCGACTAGCGGGAACTACGAGCAGTACTTC.

This sequence joins TRBV7-8 and TRBJ2-7, with 7 bases aligning to TRBD2. The CDR3 runs to 14 residues. V was pared by 2 bases and J by 4 bases, with 5 bases of the junction left unmatched. In germline, CDR1 is SGHVS, CDR2 FQNEAQ. The DNA for the CDR3 is TGTGCCAGCAGCTTATATTCGGGGGGTTACGAGCAGTACTTC. It is translated as CASSLYSGGYEQYF. The full variable domain, rest sourced from reference TRBV7-8 and TRBJ2-7, is GAGVSQSPRYKVAKRGQDVALRCDPISGHVSLFWYQQALGQGPEFLTYFQNEAQLDKSGLPSDRFFAERPEGSVSTLKIQRTQQEDSAVYLCASSLYSGGYEQYFGPGTRLTVT.

V is TRBV18 and J is TRBJ1-2; no firm D call. The germline V and J ends were trimmed by 5 bases and 7 bases, with 17 bases remaining between them. Per germline, CDR1 KGHSH and CDR2 LQKENI. This CDR3 is built from 14 residues. CDR3: CASSSTPLGSGYTF. CDR3 bases: TGTGCCAGCTCATCGACTCCATTAGGGAGTGGCTACACCTTC.

This chain connects TRBV28 to TRBJ1-2; D remains unclear. Deletions cut 4 bases from V and 2 bases from J, with 14 bases between. From germline, CDR1 is MDHEN and CDR2 SYDVKM. CDR3 length equals 15 residues. CDR3 region: CASSSTLLPNYGYTF. In nucleotides, the CDR3 is TGTGCCAGCAGTTCGACATTATTACCGAACTATGGCTACACCTTC.

V gene TRBV5-5 combines with J gene TRBJ1-1; D gene unclear. Germline values: CDR1 SGHKS, CDR2 YYEKEE (reference sequence). V was pared by 0 bases and J by 3 bases, with 6 bases between. This CDR3 contains 13 residues. The CDR3 DNA reads TGTGCCAGCAGCTTGGAAGCGGACACTGAAGCTTTCTTT. Encoded protein: CASSLEADTEAFF.

V gene TRBV7-9 combines with J gene TRBJ1-6, with D uncertain. The CDR3 is 15 amino acids. The germline CDR1 and CDR2 sequences are SEHNR and FQNEAQ (reference sequence). The ends were cut back, 2 bases at V and 5 bases at J, with 10 bases in the middle. In DNA, the CDR3 is TGTGCCAGCAGCTTAAACTTACGAGATAATTCACCCCTCCACTTT. It codes for CASSLNLRDNSPLHF.

The V gene is TRBV4-1, the J gene TRBJ1-1, with no clear D. This CDR3 is 14 amino acids long. CDR1 is MGHRA and CDR2 is YSYEKL in the germline V gene. V was shortened by 1 base and J by 0 bases, with 6 bases between the two germline ends. The CDR3 loop reads CASSQGVLNTEAFF. CDR3 DNA sequence: TGCGCCAGCAGCCAAGGAGTCCTGAACACTGAAGCTTTCTTT.

The chain is built from TRBV18 and TRBJ2-1; D may be TRBD1 (6 bases). The germline gives CDR1 KGHSH, CDR2 LQKENI. V lost 5 bases to trimming and J lost 5 bases, with 19 bases between them. This CDR3 comprises 16 residues. This CDR3 reads CASSADRTIKDNEQFF. CDR3 nucleotides: TGTGCCAGCTCAGCCGACAGGACAATAAAAGACAATGAGCAGTTCTTC.

The chain joins TRBV7-8 to TRBJ1-5; D is perhaps TRBD1 (5 bases). CDR3 length equals 15 residues. Germline V gives CDR1 SGHVS, CDR2 FQNEAQ. Between the trimmed V and J ends, which lost 3 bases and 4 bases, there was a span of 13 bases. Here the CDR3 reads CASSFGGGSNQPQHF. In nucleotides, the CDR3 is TGTGCCAGCAGCTTTGGGGGGGGGAGTAATCAGCCCCAGCATTTT.

The rearrangement joins TRBV7-3 to TRBJ2-2, with TRBD2 matching over 14 bases. V shed 5 bases and J 8 bases; nucleotides not matched to a gene: 4. The CDR3 extends over 15 amino acids. Germline V CDR1 and CDR2: SGHTA, FQGTGA. The CDR3, as DNA: TGTGCCAGCAGCCGAGGGACTAGCGGGGGAGGGGAGCTGTTTTTT. Encoded protein: CASSRGTSGGGELFF.

The CDR3 DNA follows: TGTGCCAGTAGCATCACGTCGTACGGGCAGGGCAACGCTGAAGCTTTCTTT. It specifies CASSITSYGQGNAEAFF. The chain joins TRBV19 to TRBJ1-1; tentative D call: TRBD1 (5 bases). CDR1 and CDR2 from the germline V gene are LNHDA and SQIVND (reference sequence). The germline V and J ends were trimmed by 6 bases and 6 bases, with 26 bases remaining between them. The CDR3 is 17 amino acids.

V and J are TRBV12-3 or TRBV12-4 and TRBJ1-5, with D unresolved. This CDR3 region has 13 residues. Between the trimmed V and J ends, which lost 4 bases and 4 bases, there was a span of 8 bases. CDR3 DNA: TGTGCCAGCAGTTCCAGATCAAATCAGCCCCAGCATTTT. Amino acid sequence: CASSSRSNQPQHF.

The V and J genes are TRBV7-2 and TRBJ1-6, with 9 bases aligning to TRBD1. V shed 5 bases and J 0 bases; nucleotides not matched to a gene: 5. The CDR3 totals 17 residues. Germline CDR1 SGHTA, CDR2 FQGNSA. CDR3 in DNA: TGTGCCAGCAGCATACAGGGGGCCAGCTCCTATAATTCACCCCTCCACTTT. This translates into CASSIQGASSYNSPLHF.

The chain links TRBV11-1 to TRBJ1-5; D ambiguous. The CDR3 is made up of 12 amino acids. V lost 5 bases to trimming and J lost 9 bases, with 11 bases between them. Germline V lookup: CDR1 SGHAT, CDR2 FQDESV (reference sequence). The CDR3 nucleotides are TGTGCCAGCAGCCGTAACGAGGGGCCCCAGCATTTT. Encoded protein: CASSRNEGPQHF.

The J gene is TRBJ2-3, the V gene TRBV9; tentatively, D is TRBD1 (5 bases). The CDR3 has 17 amino acids. Trimming shortened V by 0 bases and J by 0 bases, and 14 bases separated the two germline ends. The germline CDR1 and CDR2 sequences are SGDLS and YYNGEE. The CDR3 loop is CASSVDGRQTSTDTQYF. CDR3 DNA sequence: TGTGCCAGCAGCGTAGACGGCAGACAGACTAGCACAGATACGCAGTATTTT.

The gene calls are TRBV9 and TRBJ2-1; perhaps TRBD1 as D (6 bases). CDR3 length equals 14 residues. Trimming stripped 3 bases from V and 7 bases from J, with 14 bases between. CDR1 is SGDLS and CDR2 is YYNGEE in the germline V gene. CDR3 DNA: TGTGCCAGCAGCGCAGGGGTGTCCATTAATGAGCAGTTCTTC. Its protein product is CASSAGVSINEQFF.

The V and J genes are TRBV18 and TRBJ1-6; 10 bases fit TRBD1. This CDR3 contains 15 residues. In germline, CDR1 is KGHSH, CDR2 LQKENI. V lost 4 bases to trimming and J lost 7 bases; unmatched junction nucleotides: 4. As DNA, the CDR3 is TGTGCCAGCTCACGACAGGGGGCAGGGAATTCACCCCTCCACTTT. Translation gives CASSRQGAGNSPLHF.

A note on this clone: Its ends do not fully match the called genes, so a read error is possible. The chain employs TRBV11-2 and TRBJ2-2, with 9 bases identical to TRBD1. Germline-derived CDR1 and CDR2 are SGHAT and FQNNGV. The CDR3 runs to 17 residues. CDR3 nucleotides: TGTGCCAGCAGCCTAGACCAAAACAGGGGGCGCACCGGGGAGCTGTTTTTT. Its translation is CASSLDQNRGRTGELFF.

The chain joins TRBV7-2 to TRBJ2-2; 13 bases are shared with TRBD2. The V segment lost 5 bases and the J segment 6 bases; nucleotides outside the gene matches: 6. Germline CDR1 reads SGHTA; CDR2 reads FQGNSA. This CDR3 comprises 16 residues. For the CDR3, the DNA is TGTGCCAGCAGCCCCGGACTAGCGGGGGTTCCCGGGGAGCTGTTTTTT. This sequence encodes CASSPGLAGVPGELFF.

This chain uses TRBV7-9 with TRBJ1-2; TRBD1 matches at 7 bases. Germline CDR1 and CDR2: SEHNR and FQNEAQ (reference sequence). CDR3 size: 16 residues. Unmatched junction bases numbered 13, after V lost 4 bases and J lost 5 bases. CDR3 sequence: CASSSLQGSGGYGYTF. Written as DNA, the CDR3 is TGTGCCAGCAGCTCCCTCCAGGGGTCAGGGGGATATGGCTACACCTTC.

The chain combines TRBV5-1 with TRBJ1-6; the D is unclear. CDR1 and CDR2 (germline): SGHRS, YFSETQ. The CDR3 has 14 residues. V lost 1 base and J lost 8, with 10 bases in between. The CDR3 here is CASSLLAEYSPLHF. CDR3 bases: TGCGCCAGCAGCTTGCTGGCAGAATATTCACCCCTCCACTTT. The full variable domain, its missing parts supplied by reference TRBV5-1 and TRBJ1-6, is KAGVTQTPRYLIKTRGQQVTLSCSPISGHRSVSWYQQTPGQGLQFLFEYFSETQRNKGNFPGRFSGRQFSNSRSEMNVSTLELGDSALYLCASSLLAEYSPLHFGNGTRLTVT.

This clone was seen only a few times. One end of the junction does not line up with germline, which may come from a read error. The rearrangement links TRBV2 to TRBJ1-6; 7 bases map to TRBD1. CDR3 length: 15 residues. Germline assignment: CDR1 SNHLY and CDR2 FYNNEI. The CDR3 nucleotides read TGTGCCGGCAGAATAGGGTGGACAGGCGGATCACCCCTCCACTTT. Amino acids: CAGRIGWTGGSPLHF.

The chain employs TRBV2 and TRBJ1-1, with D possibly being TRBD1 (5 bases). V was shortened by 7 bases and J by 10 bases, with 16 bases between the two germline ends. Germline CDR1 reads SNHLY; CDR2 reads FYNNEI. The CDR3 extends over 12 amino acids. The CDR3 DNA reads TGTGCCAGCACCCGACAGAATTCGGGAGCTTTCTTT. Protein sequence: CASTRQNSGAFF.